This T cell receptor (beta chain) was sequenced during a study of Graves' ophthalmopathy and Graves' hyperthyroidism (dated by TCRdb to the late 2010s). Regarding the research as a whole: Hyperthyroidism was considered stable if no progression to ophthalmopathy occurred within 18 months of follow-up. The independent validation cohort included about 19 hyperthyroidism patients plus 17 patients who later progressed from hyperthyroidism to ophthalmopathy. A discovery set of about 99 patients (approximately 42 ophthalmopathy, about 55 stable hyperthyroidism) was enrolled to explore V-J signatures distinguishing ophthalmopathy from hyperthyroidism. In total, 135 blood samples were TCR-sequenced: 40 to 45 ophthalmopathy, some 75 hyperthyroidism and about 17 hyperthyroidism-to-ophthalmopathy patients. TCR beta repertoire signatures were used to distinguish Graves' ophthalmopathy from Graves' hyperthyroidism and to predict progression to ophthalmopathy. T-cell repertoires of thyroid tissue and blood were compared in five or six hyperthyroidism patients. After sampling, hyperthyroidism patients received methimazole starting at 30 mg daily, and ophthalmopathy patients received high-dose intravenous methylprednisolone. Study-wide conclusions, independent of this receptor: Sample size was not predetermined statistically, and investigators were not blinded to group allocation. Ophthalmopathy was separated from stable hyperthyroidism by the 13-signature model with 87.88% sensitivity and around 81% specificity in cross-validation and with 80%/75% in the test set. Most of the expanded thyroid clonotypes with a frequency above 0.001 were also detected in blood, and it was suggested that the thyroid immune response may be reflected by blood repertoires. In validation, the model predicted ophthalmopathy progression with less than 71% sensitivity and around 72% specificity; 12 predicted patients were CT-confirmed with GO in a median of about 7.1 months.

Hyperthyroidism patients were newly diagnosed, were aged 18 to 65 years, and had a disease duration under 2 months. Anyone with other autoimmune diseases, uncontrolled infections, pregnancy or lactation was excluded from the study. Diagnosis was based on clinical symptoms, serum thyroxine, TRAb, thyroid ultrasound and orbital computed tomography. Trizol reagent was used to extract the total RNA, and its quality was then checked on an Agilent 2100 Bioanalyzer. At least ten counts were recorded for this clonotype. Its recognized antigen is unknown. The record has no base qualities; no much larger clone is one base away. TCR beta CDR3 regions were amplified from RNA transcripts for repertoire sequencing. The first round of RT-PCR was done with HTBI primers and the Qiagen OneStep RT-PCR kit, and was followed by a second round of multiplex PCR, then size selection and purification. Libraries were sequenced paired-end with 100 bp reads on an Illumina HiSeq2000. In the paper's pipeline: SOAPnuke was used to process the reads, throwing out any read that had adapters, had uncalled bases, had a mean Phred below 15, or lacked an exact constant-primer or identifier match. High-quality paired reads were merged with COPE v1.2.5. Each unique nucleotide sequence was defined as a clonotype, and clonotypes were aligned to IMGT TRB V, D and J references with MiTCR v1.1. The analysis was limited to V-J combinations with a frequency above 0.0001, which together covered approximately 99% of the repertoires. For each V-J combination, a TCR clonal expansion and chaos score was defined as the ratio of F50 clonal expansion to chaos observed in the TCRdist matrix. Welch's t-statistics and random forest were used to reduce features to more than ten V-J combinations, which were fed into a naive Bayes classifier. The Morisita-Horn index was used to measure how similar the thyroid and blood repertoires were. The public reads were reanalyzed by TCRdb: fastp trimming at Q25, MiXCR alignment, in-frame beta chains only. Entries are consolidated by CDR3 protein sequence, retaining the most common genes and DNA. These V and J calls rely on TCRdb rather than the paper's analysis. In this sample the table shows around 520,000 distinct CDR3 sequences, approximately 37% of which occur a single time. 3.5% to 5% of the sample is in the top ten clones.

Trimming removed 0 bases from V and 2 bases from J; the gene matches leave 2 bases unexplained. Taken from the germline V gene, the CDR1 and CDR2 loops are LGHNA and YNFKEQ. The CDR3 spans 16 residues, from the cysteine through the phenylalanine. Just CDR3 DNA is preserved here, 48 bases in frame from base 1. Sequenced: peripheral blood or thyroid tissue (not recorded which). The rearranged segments are TRBV4-2 and TRBJ2-5, and 11 bases in between align with TRBD2. The source is an adult man with Graves' hyperthyroidism. The base sequence is TGTGCCAGCAGCCAAGAGGGACTAGCGGAACAAGAGACCCAGTACTTC. Its product reads: CASSQEGLAEQETQYF.